This T cell receptor (beta chain) was sequenced in a study of T-cell reconstitution after alpha-beta-depleted transplantation in children. CDR1 is SGHNT, CDR2 YYREEE, per germline (reference sequence). The CDR3 is 15 amino acids. Unmatched junction bases numbered 4, after V lost 0 bases and J lost 9 bases. As it was prepared, the TCRbeta library received unique molecular identifiers. MiXCR, applied by TCRdb to the PCR reads, yields one record per CDR3 protein. The sample records more than 75,000 distinct CDR3 sequences, more than 20% being singletons. Study conclusions and caveats: Reportedly, only several hundred clones from non-depleted graft cells drove alpha-beta T-cell counts at about two months.

In this sample, this clonotype turned up a few times. Its antigen is currently unknown. This chain connects TRBV5-4 to TRBJ2-1; 12 positions agree with TRBD2. The sequence came from a boy aged 2 to 10 with acute lymphoblastic leukemia, due to receive a stem cell transplant. This specimen consisted of PBMCs, obtained before TCRalphabeta/CD19-depleted stem cell transplant. Written as DNA, the CDR3 is TGTGCCAGCAGCTTGGGGACTAGCGGGGTCCTTGAGCAGTTCTTC. Translated, it gives CASSLGTSGVLEQFF.